One sample yielded the 13 T cell receptor beta chains listed below, sequenced in a study of T cell responses to AZD1222 COVID-19 vaccine. Measured with immunoSEQ multiplex PCR; TCRdb has only the in-frame clones, and not every one. Among approximately 130,000 clones listed, nearly 90% were seen once. Specimen: peripheral blood, collected 28 days after the second AZD1222 dose. The receptors come from an adult who received the AZD1222 COVID-19 vaccine.

The V and J genes are TRBV7-6 and TRBJ2-3; tentatively, D is TRBD1 or TRBD2 (5 bases each). CDR3 length: 15 amino acids. CDR1 is SGHVS and CDR2 is FNYEAQ in the germline V gene. The V and J ends lost 2 bases and 2 bases respectively, with 11 bases between them. The CDR3 sequence is CASSLRDPITDTQYF. The CDR3 DNA follows: TGTGCCAGCAGCTTAAGGGACCCCATCACAGATACGCAGTATTTT.

The chain joins TRBV18 to TRBJ2-7; TRBD1 matches at 7 bases. The CDR3 has 15 residues. V dropped 5 bases and J dropped 1; count of bases not matched to a gene: 8. The germline V gene has CDR1 KGHSH and CDR2 LQKENI. CDR3 coding DNA: TGTGCCAGCTCAGACACAGGGGTGGGATCCTACGAGCAGTACTTC. Its protein is CASSDTGVGSYEQYF. Based on the CDR3 plus reference TRBV18 and TRBJ2-7, the full variable domain is NAGVMQNPRHLVRRRGQEARLRCSPMKGHSHVYWYRQLPEEGLKFMVYLQKENIIDESGMPKERFSAEFPKEGPSILRIQQVVRGDSAAYFCASSDTGVGSYEQYFGPGTRLTVT.

This chain uses TRBV6-5 with TRBJ2-5; D remains ambiguous. Germline V lookup: CDR1 MNHEY, CDR2 SVGAGI. The CDR3 contains 15 residues. The V end was cut by 7 bases, the J end by 1 base, with 16 bases between. The CDR3 DNA reads TGTGCCAGCAACGACGTAATCAGGTCCCAAGAGACCCAGTACTTC. Translation gives CASNDVIRSQETQYF.

V gene TRBV7-8 combines with J gene TRBJ2-3, with unresolved D. Deletions cut 3 bases from V and 6 bases from J, with 22 bases between. CDR1 is SGHVS, CDR2 FQNEAQ, per germline. The CDR3 spans 17 residues. The CDR3 DNA is TGTGCCAGCAGCTTTCCGCCGGTGATAGGTCGGGCGGATACGCAGTATTTT. This codes for CASSFPPVIGRADTQYF.

This clone was found a few times. The chain recombines TRBV10-1 with TRBJ2-1, with D uncertain. V gave up 5 bases and J gave up 6 bases, with 8 bases separating them. The CDR3 is 12 residues long. The germline V gene has CDR1 WNHNN and CDR2 SYGVQD (reference sequence). The CDR3 nucleotides read TGCGCCAGCAGTTTGGGTTTCAATGAGCAGTTCTTC. Its protein product is CASSLGFNEQFF.

The CDR3 sequence: CASSPSGVGAEAFF. Written as DNA, the CDR3 is TGTGCCAGCTCACCCTCAGGGGTAGGGGCTGAAGCTTTCTTT. The chain carries TRBV18 and TRBJ1-1, with D perhaps matching TRBD1 (6 bases). The germline V and J ends were trimmed by 3 bases and 6 bases, with 14 bases remaining between them. The CDR3 extends over 14 amino acids. The V gene's germline CDR1 is KGHSH and CDR2 LQKENI.

The chain carries TRBV7-2 and TRBJ1-2; no definite D call. Germline lookup yields CDR1 SGHTA and CDR2 FQGNSA. V lost 1 base and J 1 base, leaving 4 bases between the germline ends. The CDR3 loop spans 13 amino acids. This chain's CDR3 is CASSLDGNYGYTF. CDR3 nucleotides: TGTGCCAGCAGCTTAGATGGTAACTATGGCTACACCTTC.

With respect to this clone: Other DNA sequences in the sample encode the same CDR3. J is TRBJ2-5 and V is TRBV18; 7 nucleotides line up with TRBD2. The CDR3 length is 12 residues. V was pared by 3 bases and J by 5 bases, with 0 bases of the junction left unmatched. From germline, CDR1 is KGHSH and CDR2 LQKENI. CDR3 in DNA: TGTGCCAGCTCACCGGGGGGGGAGACCCAGTACTTC. It yields the protein CASSPGGETQYF. Drawing the rest from reference TRBV18 and TRBJ2-5, the complete variable domain is NAGVMQNPRHLVRRRGQEARLRCSPMKGHSHVYWYRQLPEEGLKFMVYLQKENIIDESGMPKERFSAEFPKEGPSILRIQQVVRGDSAAYFCASSPGGETQYFGPGTRLLVL.

The chain is built from TRBV5-1 and TRBJ2-3; 9 positions agree with TRBD1. The V gene's germline CDR1 is SGHRS and CDR2 YFSETQ. This CDR3 region has 15 residues. V gave up 0 bases and J gave up 5 bases; unmatched junction bases: 4. The CDR3 spells CASSLAGQGVDTQYF. The CDR3 DNA follows: TGCGCCAGCAGCTTGGCGGGACAGGGCGTAGATACGCAGTATTTT.

The chain joins TRBV7-2 to TRBJ2-7; 7 bases agree with TRBD2. The germline gives CDR1 SGHTA, CDR2 FQGNSA. The trim removed 1 base at V and 2 bases at J, leaving 2 bases unmatched. CDR3 length: 14 residues. The CDR3 DNA reads as TGTGCCAGCAGCTTAGACGCGGGGGCCTACGAGCAGTACTTC. As protein: CASSLDAGAYEQYF.

The chain carries TRBV9 and TRBJ2-2; D is unresolved. CDR1 and CDR2 from the germline V gene are SGDLS and YYNGEE. CDR3 length: 16 residues. With 3 bases removed from V and 1 base from J, the gap between germline ends came to 13 bases. The CDR3 sequence is CASSDPGWENTGELFF. In nucleotides, the CDR3 is TGTGCCAGCAGCGACCCTGGGTGGGAGAACACCGGGGAGCTGTTTTTT.

The CDR3 sequence: CAWNRQDREAGKLFF. The CDR3 DNA follows: TGTGCCTGGAACCGCCAAGACAGGGAGGCTGGAAAACTGTTTTTT. This chain connects TRBV30 to TRBJ1-4, with 7 bases lining up with TRBD1. Germline CDR1 GTSNPN, CDR2 SVGIG (reference sequence). This CDR3 has 15 residues. V dropped 4 bases and J dropped 10; count of bases not matched to a gene: 15.

V and J are TRBV4-1 and TRBJ2-2, with 11 positions matching TRBD1. The CDR3 covers 17 residues. V shed 4 bases, J shed 3 bases, and the junction held 7 bases outside the gene matches. Germline loops: CDR1 MGHRA, CDR2 YSYEKL. The CDR3: CASSLSGTGGYTGELFF. The CDR3 coding sequence is TGCGCCAGCAGCCTAAGCGGGACAGGGGGTTACACCGGGGAGCTGTTTTTT.